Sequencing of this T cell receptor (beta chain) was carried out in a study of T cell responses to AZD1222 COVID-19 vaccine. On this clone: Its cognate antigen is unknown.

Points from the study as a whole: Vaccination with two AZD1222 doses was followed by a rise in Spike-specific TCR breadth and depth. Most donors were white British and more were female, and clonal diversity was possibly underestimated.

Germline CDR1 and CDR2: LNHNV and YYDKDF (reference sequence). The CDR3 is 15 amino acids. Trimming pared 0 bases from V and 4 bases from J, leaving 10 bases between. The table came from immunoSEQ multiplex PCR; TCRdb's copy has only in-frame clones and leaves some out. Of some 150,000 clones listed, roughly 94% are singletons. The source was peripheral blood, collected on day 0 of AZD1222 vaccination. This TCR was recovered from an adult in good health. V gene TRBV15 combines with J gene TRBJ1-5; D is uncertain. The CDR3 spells CATSRDYGENQPQHF. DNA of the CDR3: TGTGCCACCAGCAGAGATTATGGTGAAAATCAGCCCCAGCATTTT.